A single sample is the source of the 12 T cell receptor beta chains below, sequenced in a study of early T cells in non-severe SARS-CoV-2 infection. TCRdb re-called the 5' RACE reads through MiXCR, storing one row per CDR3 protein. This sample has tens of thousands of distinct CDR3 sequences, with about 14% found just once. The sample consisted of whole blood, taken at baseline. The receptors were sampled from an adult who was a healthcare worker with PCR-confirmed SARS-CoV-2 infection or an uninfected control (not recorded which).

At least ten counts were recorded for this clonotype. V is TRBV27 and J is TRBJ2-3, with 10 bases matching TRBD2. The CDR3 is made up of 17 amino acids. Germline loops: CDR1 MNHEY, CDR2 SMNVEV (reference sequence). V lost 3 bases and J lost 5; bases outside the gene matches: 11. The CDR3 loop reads CASSFAPPSGSQDTQYF. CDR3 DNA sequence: TGTGCCAGCAGTTTCGCCCCCCCTAGCGGGAGTCAAGATACGCAGTATTTT.

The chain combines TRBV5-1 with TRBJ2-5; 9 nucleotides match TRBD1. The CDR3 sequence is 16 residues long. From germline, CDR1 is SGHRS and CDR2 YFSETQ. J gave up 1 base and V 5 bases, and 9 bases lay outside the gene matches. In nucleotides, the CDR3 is TGCGCCAGCAGGGGACAGGGAGCGACTTTCCAAGAGACCCAGTACTTC. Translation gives CASRGQGATFQETQYF.

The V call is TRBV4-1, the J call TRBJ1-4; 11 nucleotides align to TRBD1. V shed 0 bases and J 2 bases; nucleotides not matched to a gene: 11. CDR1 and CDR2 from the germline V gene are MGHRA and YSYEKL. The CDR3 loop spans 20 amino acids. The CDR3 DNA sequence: TGCGCCAGCAGCCAAGATCCCCTGGGGACAGGGGGGACTACTAATGAAAAACTGTTTTTT. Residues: CASSQDPLGTGGTTNEKLFF.

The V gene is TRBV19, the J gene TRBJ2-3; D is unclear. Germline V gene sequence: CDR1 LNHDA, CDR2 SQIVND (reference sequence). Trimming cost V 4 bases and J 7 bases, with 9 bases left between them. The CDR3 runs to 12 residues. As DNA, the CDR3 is TGTGCCAGTAGTAGGCCGGCCCATACGCAGTATTTT. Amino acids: CASSRPAHTQYF.

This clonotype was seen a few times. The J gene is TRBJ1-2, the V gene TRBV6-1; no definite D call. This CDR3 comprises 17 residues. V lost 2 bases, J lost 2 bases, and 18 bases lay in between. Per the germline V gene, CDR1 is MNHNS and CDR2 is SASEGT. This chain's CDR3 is CASSETVSVGRNYGYTF. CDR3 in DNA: TGTGCCAGCAGTGAAACGGTATCAGTAGGGCGGAACTATGGCTACACCTTC.

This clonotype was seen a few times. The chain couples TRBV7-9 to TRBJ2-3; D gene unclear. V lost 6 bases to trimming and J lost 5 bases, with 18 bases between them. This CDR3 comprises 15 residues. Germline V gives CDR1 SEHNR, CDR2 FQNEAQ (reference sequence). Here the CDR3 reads CASSQRAMAQDTQYF. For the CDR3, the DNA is TGTGCCAGCAGTCAAAGGGCGATGGCGCAAGATACGCAGTATTTT. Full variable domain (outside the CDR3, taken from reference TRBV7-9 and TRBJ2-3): DTGVSQNPRHKITKRGQNVTFRCDPISEHNRLYWYRQTLGQGPEFLTYFQNEAQLEKSRLLSDRFSAERPKGSFSTLEIQRTEQGDSAMYLCASSQRAMAQDTQYFGPGTRLTVL.

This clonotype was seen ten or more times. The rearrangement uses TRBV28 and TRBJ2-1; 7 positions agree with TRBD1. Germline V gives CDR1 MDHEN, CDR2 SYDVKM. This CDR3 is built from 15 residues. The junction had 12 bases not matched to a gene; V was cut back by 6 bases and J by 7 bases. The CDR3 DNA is TGTGCCAGCAGCCCAGGGGGTGCGGCAGGAAATGAGCAGTTCTTC. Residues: CASSPGGAAGNEQFF.

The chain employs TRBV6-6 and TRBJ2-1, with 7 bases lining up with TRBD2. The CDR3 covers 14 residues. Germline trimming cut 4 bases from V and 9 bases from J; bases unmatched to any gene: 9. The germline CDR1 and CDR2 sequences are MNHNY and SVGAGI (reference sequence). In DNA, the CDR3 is TGTGCCAGCAGTTCCCCGGGGGGACTGAGTGAGCAGTTCTTC. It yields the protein CASSSPGGLSEQFF.

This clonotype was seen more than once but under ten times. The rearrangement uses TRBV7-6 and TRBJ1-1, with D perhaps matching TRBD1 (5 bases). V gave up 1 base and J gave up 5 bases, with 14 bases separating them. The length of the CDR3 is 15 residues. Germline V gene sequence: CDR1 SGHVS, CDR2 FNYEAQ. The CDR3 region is CASSLEMGLGTEAFF. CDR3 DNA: TGTGCCAGCAGCTTAGAGATGGGACTTGGGACTGAAGCTTTCTTT.

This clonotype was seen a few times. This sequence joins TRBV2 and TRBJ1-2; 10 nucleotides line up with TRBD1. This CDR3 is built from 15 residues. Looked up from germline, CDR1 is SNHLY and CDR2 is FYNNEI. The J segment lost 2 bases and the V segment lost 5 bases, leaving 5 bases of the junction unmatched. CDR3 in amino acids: CASSSDRGLNYGYTF. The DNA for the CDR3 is TGTGCCAGCAGTTCGGACAGGGGGTTAAACTATGGCTACACCTTC.

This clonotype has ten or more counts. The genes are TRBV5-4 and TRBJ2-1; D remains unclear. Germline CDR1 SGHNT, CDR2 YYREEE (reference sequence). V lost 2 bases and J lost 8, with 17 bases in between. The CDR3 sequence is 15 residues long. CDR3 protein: CASSFLTYRMDEQFF. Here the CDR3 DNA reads TGTGCCAGCAGCTTCTTGACTTACCGAATGGATGAGCAGTTCTTC.

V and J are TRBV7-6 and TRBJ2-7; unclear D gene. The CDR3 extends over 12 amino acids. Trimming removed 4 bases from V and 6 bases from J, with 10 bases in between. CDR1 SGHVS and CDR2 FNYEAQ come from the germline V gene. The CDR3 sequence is CASSSYPLEQYF. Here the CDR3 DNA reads TGTGCCAGCAGCTCCTATCCTCTCGAGCAGTACTTC.